This entry features one T cell receptor (beta chain) sequence. What it recognizes is unknown. This table comes from immunoSEQ multiplex PCR, and its TCRdb copy is limited to in-frame clones, with some not included. The data contain approximately 250,000 clones, roughly 89% of them singletons. This entry comes from a study of Ad26.COV2.S vaccination and SARS-CoV-2 variants. Study information: Within the COV1001 Ad26.COV2.S trial arm, the donor was enrolled. Study conclusions and caveats: Those who received vaccine or placebo ended up with similar non-spike TCR breadth.

The V gene's germline CDR1 is GTSNPN and CDR2 SVGIG (reference sequence). The CDR3 totals 14 residues. The V and J ends lost 5 bases and 1 base, in that order; junction bases with no gene match: 2. Regarding treatment: around 19 received Ad26.COV2.S at low or high dose, single or two shots; about 5 received placebo; per-sample allocation not given. The samples were gathered on day 63 after the first injection of vaccine or placebo. Donation was by an adult aged 18-55 years who was in Boston. This clonotype originated in a person aged 18-65 years who received the Ad26.COV2.S COVID-19 vaccine or a placebo. Source: peripheral blood, taken in a trial of Ad26.COV2.S vaccine versus placebo. The genes are TRBV30 and TRBJ2-1; 10 nucleotides line up with TRBD2. The CDR3, as DNA: TGTGCCTGGGCACTAGCGGGATCCTACAATGAGCAGTTCTTC. As protein: CAWALAGSYNEQFF.